This TCR beta chain was captured by sequencing in a study of T cell responses to AZD1222 COVID-19 vaccine. Study-wide context: Researchers grouped second doses given at about 4 or about 12 weeks into one pool.

CDR3 length: 15 residues. Germline V gene data show CDR1 as LNHDA and CDR2 as SQIVND (reference sequence). V trimming: 6 bases; J trimming: 4 bases; junction bases outside the gene matches: 6. Using immunoSEQ multiplex PCR, the repertoire was profiled, and TCRdb retains in-frame clones only, with some absent. The sample comprises approximately 100,000 clones, 90% to 95% of which are singletons, and 7.5% rests with the top ten. A single count supports this clone. No antigen is known for it. The study, taken as a whole, reports: Regions 160-218 and 743-854 held dominance among vaccine-associated CD4 TCRs, which spanned spike. Vaccination with two AZD1222 doses was followed by a rise in Spike-specific TCR breadth and depth. Baseline testing showed seropositivity in only six AZD1222 recipients.

The chain uses TRBV19 and TRBJ1-4; 9 nucleotides match TRBD1. The sequence was obtained from an adult in good health. This specimen was peripheral blood, taken on day 0 of AZD1222 vaccination. For the CDR3, the DNA is TGTGCCAGTAGGTGGACGGGACAGGGTAATGAAAAACTGTTTTTT. Protein product: CASRWTGQGNEKLFF.